The 20 T cell receptor beta chains below were found in one sample sequenced in a study of T cell clonality in common variable immunodeficiency. These receptors are not linked to any known antigen. TCRdb's copy holds only in-frame clones and misses some; the assay was immunoSEQ multiplex PCR. This record lists about 25,000 clones, none seen once only, and the top ten clones contain more than 3.5%. Study results and caveats: Reportedly, TCR beta sequences from common variable immunodeficiency showed fewer deletions and N-nucleotide insertions.

The material sequenced was peripheral blood mononuclear cells. Receptors were obtained from a human donor with common variable immunodeficiency.

On this clone: The read ends 3 residues early relative to the CDR3; the germline J gene fills the gap. The chain is built from TRBV30 and TRBJ1-1, with D perhaps TRBD1 (5 bases). V was trimmed by 2 bases and J by 0 bases, leaving 7 bases between them. Germline lookup yields CDR1 GTSNPN and CDR2 SVGIG (reference sequence). CDR3 size: 13 residues. The CDR3 bases that were read are TGTGCCTGGAGTCGACAGATGAACACTGAA. Amino acids: CAWSRQMNTE. The CDR3 in full is CAWSRQMNTEAFF.

Worth noting for this clone: The read ends 3 residues shy of where the CDR3 ends; the end is completed using the germline J gene. J is TRBJ1-2 and V is TRBV7-2, with 10 bases identical to TRBD1. The CDR3 consists of 14 residues. Germline-derived CDR1 and CDR2 are SGHTA and FQGNSA. The J segment lost 6 bases and the V segment lost 5 bases, leaving 6 bases of the junction unmatched. This CDR3 is CASSRRQGAHGYTF. The part of the CDR3 DNA that was read is TGTGCCAGCAGCCGCCGACAGGGGGCCCATGGC.

Only a few counts were recorded for this clone. The CDR3 end falls 3 residues outside the read, so it is completed with the germline J gene. The chain couples TRBV19 to TRBJ1-5, with TRBD1 matching over 10 bases. V gave up 7 bases and J gave up 0 bases; unmatched junction bases: 12. In germline, CDR1 is LNHDA, CDR2 SQIVND (reference sequence). The CDR3 has 18 amino acids. CDR3 amino acids: CASTRDRGNYYSNQPQHF. CDR3 bases read: TGTGCCAGTACCAGGGACAGGGGCAATTATTATAGCAATCAGCCC. Using reference TRBV19 and TRBJ1-5 for the parts outside the CDR3, the full variable domain is DGGITQSPKYLFRKEGQNVTLSCEQNLNHDAMYWYRQDPGQGLRLIYYSQIVNDFQKGDIAEGYSVSREKKESFPLTVTSAQKNPTAFYLCASTRDRGNYYSNQPQHFGDGTRLSIL.

This clone occurred many times. The covered CDR3 bases are TGTGCCAGCAGTTTCATTCCGGTTTTAGATACG. Translation gives CASSFIPVLDT. The full CDR3 reads CASSFIPVLDTQYF. V and J are TRBV27 and TRBJ2-3; D uncertain. The read ends 3 residues early relative to the CDR3; the germline J gene fills the gap. The V end lost 3 bases, the J end lost 5 bases, and 12 bases lay between the germline ends. Germline CDR1 and CDR2: MNHEY and SMNVEV (reference sequence). The CDR3 consists of 14 residues.

This clone has ten or more counts. The observed sequence ends 3 residues before the CDR3 terminus, with the missing tail filled in from the germline J gene. The chain uses TRBV20-1 and TRBJ1-5, with 7 positions matching TRBD1. CDR3 length equals 15 residues. The V and J ends lost 0 bases and 4 bases, in that order; junction bases with no gene match: 6. Germline CDR1 reads DFQATT; CDR2 reads SNEGSKA (reference sequence). The chain's CDR3 is CSARDPDRPNQPQHF. Incomplete CDR3 DNA: TGCAGTGCTAGAGATCCGGACAGGCCTAATCAGCCC.

In this sample, this clone turned up many times. The CDR3 protein is CSASPFGGGASSFLYEQYF. The covered CDR3 bases are TGCAGTGCTTCTCCGTTTGGCGGGGGGGCGAGTAGCTTCCTCTACGAG. The rearrangement links TRBV20-1 to TRBJ2-7; 9 nucleotides match TRBD2. The sequenced fragment ends 3 residues before the CDR3 boundary, so the rest is inferred from the germline J gene. The ends lost 5 bases at V and 3 bases at J; junction bases unmatched: 23. CDR3 length: 19 residues. CDR1 is DFQATT and CDR2 is SNEGSKA in the germline V gene (reference sequence).

This clone was counted only a few times. The observed sequence ends 3 residues before the CDR3 terminus, with the missing tail filled in from the germline J gene. This rearrangement joins TRBV2 to TRBJ2-2, with TRBD1 identical over 8 bases. Germline loops: CDR1 SNHLY, CDR2 FYNNEI. V trimming: 4 bases; J trimming: 2 bases; junction bases outside the gene matches: 3. This CDR3 contains 15 residues. The part of the CDR3 DNA that was read is TGTGCCAGCAGTGCGGGGACAGGAAACACCGGGGAG. Translating it yields CASSAGTGNTGE. The full CDR3 is CASSAGTGNTGELFF.

This clone was recorded a few times. The sequenced fragment ends 3 residues before the CDR3 boundary, so the rest is inferred from the germline J gene. The gene calls are TRBV6-1 and TRBJ1-2; 9 bases fit TRBD1. The CDR3 runs to 14 residues. V gave up 2 bases and J gave up 4 bases; unmatched junction bases: 2. Germline V lookup: CDR1 MNHNS, CDR2 SASEGT. CDR3 region: CASSERTGAYGYTF. The covered CDR3 bases are TGTGCCAGCAGTGAAAGGACAGGGGCCTATGGC.

Ten or more counts support this clone. With the read ending 3 residues before the CDR3 end, the germline J gene is used to fill in that end. The J gene is TRBJ1-1, the V gene TRBV5-1, with D possibly matching TRBD1 (6 bases). Germline V CDR1 and CDR2: SGHRS, YFSETQ. CDR3 length: 15 residues. V lost 3 bases to trimming and J lost 4 bases, with 16 bases between them. The covered CDR3 bases are TGCGCCAGCAGCTCCGTATCAGGGGTGAGCACTGAA. Protein: CASSSVSGVSTE. In full, the CDR3 is CASSSVSGVSTEAFF.

This clone occurred a few times. The sequenced fragment ends 3 residues before the CDR3 boundary, so the rest is inferred from the germline J gene. This chain links TRBV30 with TRBJ1-1; D is unresolved. Looked up from germline, CDR1 is GTSNPN and CDR2 is SVGIG (reference sequence). This CDR3 has 12 residues. CDR3 residues: CAWSLLGVQAFF. The covered CDR3 bases are TGTGCCTGGAGTCTACTCGGGGTCCAA.

The CDR3 DNA, read in part, is TGTGCCAGTAGTAGCAACCGGGTCGGTTCTGGAAACACC. It is translated as CASSSNRVGSGNT. The entire CDR3 protein reads CASSSNRVGSGNTIYF. The chain couples TRBV19 to TRBJ1-3; D uncertain. The missing CDR3 end, 3 residues past where the read stops, is filled in from the germline J gene. V lost 4 bases and J lost 1, with 14 bases in between. CDR3 size: 16 residues. Germline V gives CDR1 LNHDA, CDR2 SQIVND (reference sequence).

This clone was seen a few times. The CDR3 end is not reached by the read, which stops 3 residues before it; the germline J gene fills it in. The chain links TRBV5-1 to TRBJ2-7; 7 bases align to TRBD2. From germline, CDR1 is SGHRS and CDR2 YFSETQ. V was pared by 4 bases and J by 2 bases, with 12 bases of the junction left unmatched. CDR3 length: 16 residues. The CDR3 DNA, read in part, is TGCGCCAGCAGCCCCCGGGCCAGCGGGGATCCCTACGAG. It yields the protein CASSPRASGDPYE. The full CDR3 protein is CASSPRASGDPYEQYF.

In this sample, this clone turned up a few times. The read comes to an end 3 residues before the CDR3 does, leaving the germline J gene to fill in the end. The chain combines TRBV7-7 with TRBJ2-5; D perhaps matches TRBD1 (6 bases). Germline V gene lookup returns CDR1 SSHAT and CDR2 FNYEAQ (reference sequence). The V end lost 0 bases, the J end lost 5 bases, and 13 bases lay between the germline ends. This CDR3 is 15 amino acids long. The part of the CDR3 DNA that was read is TGTGCCAGCAGCTTAGCGTTTGGGGGCCGCGAGACC. Amino acid sequence: CASSLAFGGRET. The full CDR3 protein reads CASSLAFGGRETQYF.

In regard to this clone: The read stops 3 residues short of the end of the CDR3; the missing end is completed from the germline J gene. This rearrangement joins TRBV7-9 to TRBJ1-2, with 9 bases matching TRBD1. Germline V gene data show CDR1 as SEHNR and CDR2 as FQNEAQ (reference sequence). Losses at the gene ends were 4 bases for V and 6 bases for J; bases not matched to a gene: 6. This CDR3 region has 14 residues. CDR3 DNA, as far as it was read: TGTGCCAGCAGCTCGGGACAGGGCTATGATGGC. Protein product: CASSSGQGYDG. The whole CDR3 is CASSSGQGYDGYTF.

This clone was found a few times. The read finishes 3 residues shy of the CDR3 end, and the germline J gene is used to complete it. The gene calls are TRBV18 and TRBJ1-1; 8 nucleotides match TRBD1. The CDR3 runs to 16 residues. Germline CDR1 and CDR2: KGHSH and LQKENI. Trimming cost V 0 bases and J 1 base; bases outside gene matches: 4. Incomplete CDR3 DNA: TGTGCCAGCTCACCACCGGTCAGGGGGCGGAACACTGAA. Its protein is CASSPPVRGRNTE. The entire CDR3 protein reads CASSPPVRGRNTEAFF.

Notes on this clone: The read terminates 3 residues ahead of where the CDR3 ends, so the germline J gene completes it. The rearrangement joins TRBV5-1 to TRBJ2-7, with no clear D. This CDR3 is 13 amino acids long. Between the trimmed V and J ends, which lost 0 bases and 4 bases, there was a span of 8 bases. The germline V gene has CDR1 SGHRS and CDR2 YFSETQ. CDR3 DNA (partial): TGCGCCAGCAGCTTGGATTTGCAGTACGAG. This gives the protein CASSLDLQYE. The whole CDR3 sequence is CASSLDLQYEQYF.

As concerns this clone: The CDR3 extends 3 residues past the end of the read, so its final part is completed from the germline J gene. This chain connects TRBV2 to TRBJ1-6; 9 nucleotides align to TRBD1. The J segment lost 10 bases and the V segment lost 8 bases, leaving 9 bases of the junction unmatched. CDR1 is SNHLY and CDR2 is FYNNEI in the germline V gene. The CDR3 totals 14 residues. CDR3 DNA, as far as it was read: TGTGCCAGCCGCTGGACAGGGGTCGGATCACCC. Protein sequence: CASRWTGVGSP. The full CDR3 is CASRWTGVGSPLHF.

With respect to this clone: The read terminates 3 residues ahead of where the CDR3 ends, so the germline J gene completes it. The rearrangement links TRBV5-1 to TRBJ2-1, with 10 bases aligning to TRBD2. Germline V gene data show CDR1 as SGHRS and CDR2 as YFSETQ. V trimming: 4 bases; J trimming: 6 bases; junction bases outside the gene matches: 4. The length of the CDR3 is 14 residues. Incomplete CDR3 DNA: TGCGCCAGCAGCCCACGGACTAGCGGCAATGAG. Translated: CASSPRTSGNE. The CDR3 in full is CASSPRTSGNEQFF.

This clone was detected a few times. Read data end 3 residues before the CDR3 end; the end is taken from the germline J gene. This sequence joins TRBV7-9 and TRBJ1-5, with 8 bases matching TRBD1. The CDR3 covers 13 residues. Germline trimming cut 5 bases from V and 4 bases from J; bases unmatched to any gene: 1. Germline values: CDR1 SEHNR, CDR2 FQNEAQ (reference sequence). CDR3 bases read: TGTGCCAGCAGCCGACAGGGGAATCAGCCC. This gives the protein CASSRQGNQP. The full CDR3 protein is CASSRQGNQPQHF.

This clone was seen only a few times. The read terminates 3 residues before the CDR3 end, so the remaining end is supplied by the germline J gene. This chain links TRBV7-3 with TRBJ2-1; 7 nucleotides match TRBD2. J was trimmed by 9 bases and V by 5 bases; bases with no gene match: 7. Germline CDR1 is SGHTA and CDR2 is FQGTGA. This CDR3 has 13 residues. The CDR3 protein is CASSPSPGGEQFF. The sequenced part of the CDR3 DNA is TGTGCCAGCAGCCCCTCCCCGGGGGGTGAG. Using reference TRBV7-3 and TRBJ2-1 for the parts outside the CDR3, the full variable domain is GAGVSQTPSNKVTEKGKYVELRCDPISGHTALYWYRQSLGQGPEFLIYFQGTGAADDSGLPNDRFFAVRPEGSVSTLKIQRTERGDSAVYLCASSPSPGGEQFFGPGTRLTVL.